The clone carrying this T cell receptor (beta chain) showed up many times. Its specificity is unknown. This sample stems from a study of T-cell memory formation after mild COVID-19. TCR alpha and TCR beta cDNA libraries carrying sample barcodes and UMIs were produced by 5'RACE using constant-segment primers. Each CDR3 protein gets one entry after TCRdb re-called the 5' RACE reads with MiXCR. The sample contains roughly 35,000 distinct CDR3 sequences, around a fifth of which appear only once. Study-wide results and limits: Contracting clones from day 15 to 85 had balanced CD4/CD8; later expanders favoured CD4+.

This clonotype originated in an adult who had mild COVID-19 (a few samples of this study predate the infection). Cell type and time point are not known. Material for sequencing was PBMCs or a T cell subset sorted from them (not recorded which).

The CDR3 coding sequence is TGCGCCAGCAGCACCGGACAGGGAAGCGTTGAGCAGTTCTTC. It codes for CASSTGQGSVEQFF. J is TRBJ2-1 and V is TRBV5-1; 8 nucleotides match TRBD1. The germline V gene has CDR1 SGHRS and CDR2 YFSETQ. The CDR3 contains 14 residues. Trimming took 4 bases from V and 9 from J; bases not matched to a gene: 9.